What follows are 14 T cell receptor beta chains derived from one specimen sequenced in a study of graft-versus-host responses after intestinal transplantation. Generated by immunoSEQ multiplex PCR, the TCRdb table keeps only in-frame clones and is missing some. Of fewer than 110,000 clones listed, 93% were seen once; the top ten hold 1% to 1.5%. These TCRs' antigens remain unknown. Sequenced material: unstimulated CD8+ T cells sorted from spleen or lymph node cells, taken before intestinal transplant. The receptors originated from a human donor who received an intestinal transplant.

V and J are TRBV10-3 and TRBJ2-3; D tentatively fits TRBD1 or TRBD2 (6 bases each). The V and J ends lost 0 bases and 2 bases respectively, with 12 bases between them. Germline assignment: CDR1 ENHRY and CDR2 SYGVKD. The CDR3 is 16 residues long. The CDR3 DNA reads TGTGCCATCAGTGAGTCGACGGGGGCACTCACAGATACGCAGTATTTT. Protein product: CAISESTGALTDTQYF.

The rearrangement joins TRBV18 to TRBJ2-7; no clear D gene. With 3 bases removed from V and 3 bases from J, the gap between germline ends came to 15 bases. The CDR3 covers 15 residues. Per germline, CDR1 KGHSH and CDR2 LQKENI. The CDR3 spells CASSPIDLGDYEQYF. CDR3 nucleotide sequence: TGTGCCAGCTCACCCATTGATTTAGGTGACTACGAGCAGTACTTC.

CDR3 bases: TGTGCCAGCAGCGAGGGACGGGGATACGAGCAGTACTTC. Translated, it gives CASSEGRGYEQYF. The chain carries TRBV7-6 and TRBJ2-7; D is tentatively TRBD1 or TRBD2 (5 bases each). V dropped 5 bases and J dropped 4 bases, with 12 bases sitting between them. The germline V gene has CDR1 SGHVS and CDR2 FNYEAQ. The CDR3 length is 13 residues.

Written as DNA, the CDR3 is TGTGCCAGTAGGAGCGGGGGGGCCGTTGAGCAGTTCTTC. The encoded protein is CASRSGGAVEQFF. The chain carries TRBV19 and TRBJ2-1; 10 nucleotides agree with TRBD2. With V trimmed by 6 bases and J by 9 bases, 5 bases remained unmatched. Germline-derived CDR1 and CDR2 are LNHDA and SQIVND (reference sequence). CDR3 size: 13 residues.

The rearrangement links TRBV6-5 to TRBJ1-2; D gene unclear. With 6 bases removed from V and 2 bases from J, the gap between germline ends came to 10 bases. From germline, CDR1 is MNHEY and CDR2 SVGAGI. The CDR3 has 13 residues. Here the CDR3 DNA reads TGTGCCAGCAGCCCACAGCCGAACTATGGCTACACCTTC. Residues: CASSPQPNYGYTF.

This sequence joins TRBV27 and TRBJ2-3, with 11 bases that match TRBD1. Germline V gives CDR1 MNHEY, CDR2 SMNVEV (reference sequence). This CDR3 spans 15 amino acids. The V segment lost 5 bases and the J segment 4 bases; nucleotides outside the gene matches: 5. CDR3: CASSHGQGAADTQYF. In nucleotides, the CDR3 is TGTGCCAGCAGTCACGGACAGGGGGCTGCAGATACGCAGTATTTT.

V and J are TRBV2 and TRBJ1-1, with 7 bases aligning to TRBD1. Trimming cost V 8 bases and J 2 bases; bases outside gene matches: 5. CDR1 is SNHLY, CDR2 FYNNEI, per germline. This CDR3 has 13 residues. CDR3 loop: CASLDRSNTEAFF. The CDR3, as DNA: TGTGCCAGCTTGGACAGGAGCAACACTGAAGCTTTCTTT.

V gene TRBV13 combines with J gene TRBJ2-3; D not resolved. The germline CDR1 and CDR2 sequences are PRHDT and FYEKMQ (reference sequence). The V end was cut by 7 bases, the J end by 2 bases, with 7 bases between. This CDR3 spans 12 amino acids. The CDR3 loop reads CASTRPTDTQYF. The CDR3, as DNA: TGTGCCAGCACTCGACCCACAGATACGCAGTATTTT.

The chain carries TRBV27 and TRBJ2-3; TRBD2 might be the D (5 bases). V lost 1 base and J 9 bases, leaving 14 bases between the germline ends. The CDR3 is made up of 14 amino acids. CDR1 is MNHEY, CDR2 SMNVEV, per germline (reference sequence). The CDR3 nucleotides are TGTGCCAGCAGTTTATATTCGGGGATTACGACGCAGTATTTT. It codes for CASSLYSGITTQYF.

The chain combines TRBV6-5 with TRBJ1-1; a possible D gene is TRBD1 (6 bases). The CDR3 has 15 residues. Germline V gene sequence: CDR1 MNHEY, CDR2 SVGAGI. V shed 5 bases and J shed 0 bases, with 13 bases lying between them. Written as DNA, the CDR3 is TGTGCCAGCAGTCGAGGACAGCGAATGAACACTGAAGCTTTCTTT. This sequence encodes CASSRGQRMNTEAFF.

V gene TRBV19 combines with J gene TRBJ2-7; 7 bases match TRBD1. After removal of 4 bases from V and 5 bases from J, the junction contained 8 bases not matched to a gene. Germline CDR1 is LNHDA and CDR2 is SQIVND (reference sequence). This CDR3 has 14 residues. CDR3 loop: CASSNGTVWDEQYF. CDR3 sequence (DNA): TGTGCCAGTAGTAACGGGACAGTCTGGGACGAGCAGTACTTC.

The chain is built from TRBV11-3 and TRBJ2-7; D is undetermined. The ends were cut back, 5 bases at V and 6 bases at J, with 11 bases in the middle. Germline CDR1 is SGHNT and CDR2 is YENEEA. The CDR3 totals 12 residues. The CDR3 sequence is CASSPSSGEQYF. The CDR3 nucleotides are TGTGCCAGCAGCCCCTCATCGGGCGAGCAGTACTTC.

CDR3: CASSVRDPYEQYF. CDR3 bases: TGTGCCAGCAGTGTTCGAGACCCCTACGAGCAGTACTTC. This chain connects TRBV2 to TRBJ2-7; D is ambiguous. This CDR3 is 13 amino acids long. Germline CDR1 and CDR2: SNHLY and FYNNEI. V was shortened by 4 bases and J by 2 bases, with 9 bases between the two germline ends.

The chain couples TRBV9 to TRBJ1-4; D gene ambiguous. The V gene lost 4 bases and the J gene lost 0 bases, with 10 bases spanning the gap. This CDR3 region has 15 residues. Germline V gene data show CDR1 as SGDLS and CDR2 as YYNGEE. The CDR3 loop is CASSSGRSTNEKLFF. The CDR3 region has the DNA TGTGCCAGCAGCAGTGGCAGGTCAACTAATGAAAAACTGTTTTTT.